This T cell receptor beta chain is from a study of technical replicates of blood from several donors. Data came from immunoSEQ multiplex PCR; TCRdb stores just in-frame clones and leaves some out. The table lists tens of thousands of clones, over 95% of them singletons. Looked up from germline, CDR1 is MNHNS and CDR2 is SASEGT. Trimming removed 10 bases at V and 0 bases at J, with 10 bases between. The CDR3 covers 12 residues. Sample: T cells isolated from PBMCs. This chain connects TRBV6-1 to TRBJ2-7; D not resolved. This TCR came from a human donor in good health. Here the CDR3 reads CATSRISYEQYF. The CDR3 DNA is TGTGCCACCTCGAGGATCTCCTACGAGCAGTACTTC.